What follows are 23 T cell receptor beta chains derived from one specimen sequenced in a study of beta chain features in type 1 diabetes (dated by TCRdb to about 2018). Results the study describes overall, beyond this receptor: In all four CD4+ subsets, TCRB CDR3 length was moderately but significantly shorter in type 1 diabetes patients.

These receptors lack a known antigen. Library method: the immunoSEQ multiplex PCR assay. All of the isolated RNA was reverse transcribed with the High Capacity cDNA Reverse Transcription Kit, so expressed TCRB transcripts were sequenced. TCRdb mirrors the immuneACCESS table, restricted to in-frame sequences. Some clones are absent from its copies; in checked studies, under half trace to an unresolved V gene, and the reason for the others is unknown. In this sample the table shows some 350,000 clones, roughly 14% of which occur a single time. The top ten clonotypes cover roughly 0.016% of the sample. Sequenced input: naive CD4+ T cells from blood. The cell subset or site label here, explained by the study, means: true naive CD4+ T cells. The source is a woman under 30 with type 1 diabetes.

This clone has just a few counts. The gene calls are TRBV5-6 and TRBJ2-7; 7 bases are shared with TRBD2. V trimming: 2 bases; J trimming: 0 bases; junction bases outside the gene matches: 2. CDR3 length: 14 amino acids. Germline values: CDR1 SGHDT, CDR2 YYEEEE. The CDR3 nucleotides read TGTGCCAGCAGCTTCCGCGGGAGCTCCTACGAGCAGTACTTC. It is translated as CASSFRGSSYEQYF.

Ten or more counts support this clone. The chain links TRBV15 to TRBJ2-7; TRBD1 agrees at 7 bases. The trim removed 5 bases at V and 2 bases at J, leaving 3 bases unmatched. This CDR3 contains 13 residues. Germline V lookup: CDR1 LNHNV, CDR2 YYDKDF (reference sequence). The CDR3: CATSADRAYEQYV. For the CDR3, the DNA is TGTGCCACCAGCGCTGACAGGGCCTACGAGCAGTACGTC.

V gene TRBV6-6 combines with J gene TRBJ2-5; D may be TRBD1 (5 bases). From germline, CDR1 is MNHNY and CDR2 SVGAGI (reference sequence). V was clipped by 0 bases and J by 4 bases, with 9 bases between them. The CDR3 runs to 14 residues. CDR3: CASSYSGRAETQYF. The DNA for the CDR3 is TGTGCCAGCAGTTACTCGGGCAGGGCAGAGACCCAGTACTTC.

This clone was counted a few times. The chain links TRBV4-2 to TRBJ2-5, with TRBD2 identical over 8 bases. J gave up 4 bases and V 4 bases, and 5 bases lay outside the gene matches. The CDR3 contains 14 residues. Germline loops: CDR1 LGHNA, CDR2 YNFKEQ. This CDR3 is CASSPGLAGETQYF. The CDR3, as DNA: TGTGCCAGCAGCCCTGGACTAGCTGGAGAGACCCAGTACTTC.

The chain joins TRBV30 to TRBJ1-5, with 9 bases identical to TRBD1. Germline V gene data show CDR1 as GTSNPN and CDR2 as SVGIG (reference sequence). With 1 base clipped from V and 5 bases from J, the junction kept 6 bases outside the gene matches. The CDR3 is 15 amino acids. CDR3: CAWSGRWTGDQPQHF. CDR3 nucleotides: TGTGCCTGGAGTGGAAGGTGGACAGGGGATCAGCCCCAGCATTTT.

The V and J genes are TRBV5-1 and TRBJ1-2; TRBD1 might be the D (6 bases). Trimming cost V 3 bases and J 2 bases, with 14 bases left between them. The CDR3 covers 15 residues. Germline V lookup: CDR1 SGHRS, CDR2 YFSETQ. CDR3 loop: CASSSGGNGNYGYTF. CDR3 DNA sequence: TGCGCCAGCAGCTCGGGGGGCAACGGCAACTATGGCTACACCTTC.

This clone appeared a few times. The chain is built from TRBV19 and TRBJ2-7; 7 bases agree with TRBD2. V was clipped by 0 bases and J by 7 bases; unmatched bases: 9. This CDR3 is built from 15 residues. Looked up from germline, CDR1 is LNHDA and CDR2 is SQIVND (reference sequence). CDR3 in DNA: TGTGCCAGTAGTATAGATCGGCGGGAGAAGGGGGAGCAGTACTTC. Encoded protein: CASSIDRREKGEQYF.

As for this clone: The sample contains more than one DNA sequence encoding this CDR3. The J gene is TRBJ1-2, the V gene TRBV18; D might be TRBD1 (5 bases). The CDR3 totals 13 residues. The ends were cut back, 3 bases at V and 1 base at J, with 6 bases in the middle. CDR1 is KGHSH, CDR2 LQKENI, per germline. The CDR3 sequence: CASSPDSNYGYTF. Written as DNA, the CDR3 is TGTGCCAGCTCACCCGACAGTAACTATGGCTACACCTTC.

This clone was detected a few times. The CDR3 region is CASSLVGDSVNEQFF. As DNA, the CDR3 is TGTGCCAGCAGCTTAGTGGGGGACAGCGTCAATGAGCAGTTCTTC. V gene TRBV7-2 combines with J gene TRBJ2-1, with 7 bases matching TRBD1. This CDR3 has 15 amino acids. From germline, CDR1 is SGHTA and CDR2 FQGNSA. V lost 1 base and J lost 6; bases outside the gene matches: 6.

This clone has just a few counts. V and J are TRBV27 and TRBJ2-2, with 7 nucleotides matching TRBD1. The V gene end was trimmed by 2 bases and the J gene end by 6 bases; junction bases not matched to a gene: 0. Germline V CDR1 and CDR2: MNHEY, SMNVEV (reference sequence). This CDR3 is 13 amino acids long. The CDR3 region has the DNA TGTGCCAGCAGTTTACAGGGGGCCGGGGAGCTGTTTTTT. Its protein is CASSLQGAGELFF.

This clone was detected a few times. The chain carries TRBV30 and TRBJ1-2; no reliable D call. V dropped 4 bases and J dropped 6 bases, with 15 bases sitting between them. Germline V gives CDR1 GTSNPN, CDR2 SVGIG (reference sequence). The CDR3 totals 13 residues. Here the CDR3 reads CAWIRDLRDGYTF. DNA for the CDR3: TGTGCCTGGATTCGGGATTTAAGGGATGGCTACACCTTC.

The table lists this clone with a few counts. The chain has TRBV6-5 and TRBJ2-5; 11 positions match TRBD2. V shed 6 bases and J 7 bases; nucleotides not matched to a gene: 4. Per the germline V gene, CDR1 is MNHEY and CDR2 is SVGAGI. The CDR3 spans 13 residues. CDR3 DNA sequence: TGTGCCAGCAGAGGGACTAGCGGTTGGACCCAGTACTTC. It is translated as CASRGTSGWTQYF.

In its sample, this clone was seen a few times. The chain has TRBV7-3 and TRBJ1-1, with 10 nucleotides matching TRBD1. The CDR3 has 14 residues. Germline V gene sequence: CDR1 SGHTA, CDR2 FQGTGA. V dropped 5 bases and J dropped 5; count of bases not matched to a gene: 5. The CDR3 loop reads CASSPGTGVTEAFF. CDR3 DNA sequence: TGTGCCAGCAGCCCCGGGACAGGGGTGACTGAAGCTTTCTTT.

This sequence joins TRBV23-1 and TRBJ2-7; 10 nucleotides line up with TRBD1. TRBV23-1 is reported as an ORF; its role is uncertain. The length of the CDR3 is 16 residues. V was clipped by 0 bases and J by 4 bases; unmatched bases: 6. In DNA, the CDR3 is TGCGCCAGCAGTCAATCGCGGGACAGGGGAGAATACGAGCAGTACGTC. As protein: CASSQSRDRGEYEQYV.

This clone has more than one count but fewer than ten. The chain is built from TRBV7-2 and TRBJ2-3, with 16 bases aligning to TRBD2. The V gene's germline CDR1 is SGHTA and CDR2 FQGNSA. CDR3 length: 19 amino acids. V dropped 0 bases and J dropped 1; count of bases not matched to a gene: 4. The CDR3 loop reads CASSLAGTSGRAGTDTQYF. The CDR3 DNA follows: TGTGCCAGCAGCTTAGCCGGGACTAGCGGGAGGGCCGGCACAGATACGCAGTATTTT.

This clone was found a few times. The chain is built from TRBV5-8 and TRBJ2-7, with D possibly matching TRBD1 (7 bases). V shed 4 bases and J shed 7 bases, with 15 bases lying between them. This CDR3 has 13 amino acids. CDR1 is SGHTS and CDR2 is YDEGEE in the germline V gene. This CDR3 is CASSRQGLDEQYV. DNA of the CDR3: TGTGCCAGCAGCCGACAGGGACTCGATGAGCAGTACGTC.

This clone was counted a few times. J is TRBJ2-3 and V is TRBV9; no clear D. Trimming left V 0 bases short and J 2 bases short, with 13 bases between. CDR3 size: 16 residues. Germline-derived CDR1 and CDR2 are SGDLS and YYNGEE. CDR3 in DNA: TGTGCCAGCAGCGTAGGCGTCGATTTATACACAGATACGCAGTATTTT. Translating it yields CASSVGVDLYTDTQYF.

The chain carries TRBV5-4 and TRBJ2-7; TRBD2 matches at 13 bases. Germline trimming cut 4 bases from V and 6 bases from J; bases unmatched to any gene: 10. The CDR3 totals 16 residues. Germline loops: CDR1 SGHNT, CDR2 YYREEE (reference sequence). CDR3 protein: CASSNLGTSGTGEQYV. In nucleotides, the CDR3 is TGTGCCAGCAGCAATCTAGGGACTAGCGGGACAGGCGAGCAGTACGTC.

There are a few counts of this clone. V usage is TRBV5-4 and J usage is TRBJ2-1; 10 nucleotides line up with TRBD2. CDR3 length: 15 amino acids. J gave up 6 bases and V 0 bases, and 3 bases lay outside the gene matches. The V gene's germline CDR1 is SGHNT and CDR2 YYREEE (reference sequence). CDR3 nucleotide sequence: TGTGCCAGCAGCTTGGGGGCTAGCGGGAGCAATGAGCAGTTCTTC. Translated: CASSLGASGSNEQFF.

This clone has more than one count but fewer than ten. The rearrangement uses TRBV5-1 and TRBJ1-2; 9 bases align to TRBD1. The germline CDR1 and CDR2 sequences are SGHRS and YFSETQ. V lost 0 bases, J lost 6 bases, and 9 bases stayed unmatched. The CDR3 sequence is 16 residues long. CDR3 protein: CASSLVSSGQGDGYTF. Here the CDR3 DNA reads TGCGCCAGCAGCTTGGTTAGCTCGGGACAGGGTGATGGCTACACCTTC.

The rearrangement uses TRBV7-2 and TRBJ2-3; 11 bases align to TRBD2. The CDR3 is 15 amino acids. V shed 4 bases, J shed 3 bases, and the junction held 3 bases outside the gene matches. Germline CDR1 SGHTA, CDR2 FQGNSA. The CDR3 DNA reads as TGTGCCAGCAGCTGGCGGACTAGCGGGACAGATACGCAGTATTTT. This encodes CASSWRTSGTDTQYF.

The chain is built from TRBV18 and TRBJ1-2; 7 positions match TRBD1. The CDR3 contains 14 residues. CDR1 is KGHSH and CDR2 is LQKENI in the germline V gene. J gave up 6 bases and V 3 bases, and 7 bases lay outside the gene matches. The DNA of the CDR3 is TGTGCCAGCTCACCGGGACAGTTCAGCGATGGCTACACCTTC. Protein: CASSPGQFSDGYTF.

This rearrangement joins TRBV4-3 to TRBJ2-3; weak D call: TRBD2 (6 bases). The CDR3 consists of 16 residues. Looked up from germline, CDR1 is LGHNA and CDR2 is YSLEER. Trimming took 4 bases from V and 6 from J, leaving 20 bases between them. The CDR3 spells CASSPTLAGRRDTQYF. Here the CDR3 DNA reads TGCGCCAGCAGCCCAACTCTGGCGGGGAGGAGGGATACGCAGTATTTT.